The 28 T cell receptor beta chains listed next were all sequenced from one sample in a study of blood T cells in healthy people across ages. Then a second PCR, running roughly 7 to 11 cycles, was carried out with a sample-barcoded 5' primer and a J-beta primer mix. TCRdb ran MiXCR on the 5' RACE reads and lists one entry per CDR3 protein. The sample shows roughly 680,000 distinct CDR3 sequences, 45% to 60% of them seen only once. Sequencing input: blood. These TCRs come from a woman of 80 years or more in good health.

At least ten counts were recorded for this clonotype. The chain combines TRBV12-3 or TRBV12-4 with TRBJ1-1; 9 positions match TRBD1. The CDR3 spans 11 residues. J was trimmed by 7 bases and V by 6 bases; bases with no gene match: 0. The CDR3 bases are TGTGCCAGCAGGGGACAGGGTGAAGCTTTCTTT. Protein: CASRGQGEAFF.

In its sample, this clonotype was seen a few times. The chain employs TRBV7-8 and TRBJ2-2; 7 positions agree with TRBD1. The length of the CDR3 is 21 residues. After removal of 1 base from V and 3 bases from J, the junction contained 20 bases not matched to a gene. Germline V gene data show CDR1 as SGHVS and CDR2 as FQNEAQ. CDR3 nucleotides: TGTGCCAGCAGCTTAGTGTTCCTTGTGGGATTTCGTGACAGGGACACCGGGGAGCTGTTTTTT. This sequence encodes CASSLVFLVGFRDRDTGELFF.

To note about this clonotype: This may be a read error, as it is one base from a much larger clone. V and J are TRBV18 and TRBJ2-1; 10 positions match TRBD2. The CDR3 runs 16 residues. The V gene end was trimmed by 4 bases and the J gene end by 6 bases; junction bases not matched to a gene: 9. In germline, CDR1 is KGHSH, CDR2 LQKENI. The DNA for the CDR3 is TGTGCCAGCTCACGAGGACTAGCGGCGAGGTGCAATGAGCAGTTCTTC. It encodes CASSRGLAARCNEQFF.

This clonotype was seen repeatedly, ten times or more. V and J are TRBV6-6 and TRBJ2-3; D gene unclear. CDR3 length: 16 residues. The V and J ends lost 2 bases and 6 bases respectively, with 18 bases between them. Looked up from germline, CDR1 is MNHNY and CDR2 is SVGAGI (reference sequence). The CDR3 DNA is TGTGCCAGCAGTTACGATGTAGGGATGCTAAGGGATACGCAGTATTTT. This gives the protein CASSYDVGMLRDTQYF.

The gene calls are TRBV29-1 and TRBJ2-2, with 7 bases that match TRBD1. After removal of 6 bases from V and 4 bases from J, the junction contained 2 bases not matched to a gene. CDR1 is SQVTM, CDR2 ANQGSEA, per germline. The CDR3 extends over 12 amino acids. CDR3 in DNA: TGCAGCGTCCGGACAGGCACCGGGGAGCTGTTTTTT. Translation: CSVRTGTGELFF.

This clonotype turned up a few times. The chain has TRBV9 and TRBJ2-7; D perhaps matches TRBD2 (5 bases). The DNA end is a closer match to TRBJ2-5, so the J assignment may be wrong. The CDR3 covers 13 residues. Germline-derived CDR1 and CDR2 are SGDLS and YYNGEE. CDR3 loop: CASSASPRETQYF. The CDR3 nucleotides read TGTGCCAGCAGCGCTAGCCCCCGGGAGACCCAGTACTTC.

This clonotype has at least ten counts. The V and J genes are TRBV2 and TRBJ2-7; a weak D match, TRBD2 (6 bases). CDR3 length: 12 residues. Looked up from germline, CDR1 is SNHLY and CDR2 is FYNNEI. Trimming left V 9 bases short and J 7 bases short, with 16 bases between. In nucleotides, the CDR3 is TGTGCCAGTAGGGGACTCGTGGGGGAGCAGTACTTC. Amino acid sequence: CASRGLVGEQYF. Drawing the rest from reference TRBV2 and TRBJ2-7, the complete variable domain is EPEVTQTPSHQVTQMGQEVILRCVPISNHLYFYWYRQILGQKVEFLVSFYNNEISEKSEIFDDQFSVERPDGSNFTLKIRSTKLEDSAMYFCASRGLVGEQYFGPGTRLTVT.

The J gene is TRBJ2-5, the V gene TRBV10-3, with unresolved D. CDR3 length: 14 amino acids. Germline V gene sequence: CDR1 ENHRY, CDR2 SYGVKD. The V end lost 0 bases, the J end lost 5 bases, and 10 bases lay between the germline ends. The CDR3 sequence is CAISESSQAETQYF. The DNA of the CDR3 is TGTGCCATCAGTGAGTCGAGTCAGGCGGAGACCCAGTACTTC.

As concerns this clonotype: The junction departs from germline at one end; a sequencing error may be responsible. The V call is TRBV29-1, the J call TRBJ2-7; D could derive from TRBD1 or TRBD2 (5 bases each). The germline CDR1 and CDR2 sequences are SQVTM and ANQGSEA. The CDR3 totals 15 residues. CDR3 sequence: CSVVLTGTDSYGQYF. In DNA, the CDR3 is TGCAGCGTTGTTCTTACCGGGACGGACTCCTACGGGCAGTACTTC.

This clonotype was recorded many times. V is TRBV27 and J is TRBJ1-2; TRBD1 agrees at 8 bases. V gave up 3 bases and J gave up 6 bases; unmatched junction bases: 9. The CDR3 has 15 residues. CDR1 and CDR2 (germline): MNHEY, SMNVEV (reference sequence). This CDR3 reads CASSFGAGQGHGYTF. In nucleotides, the CDR3 is TGTGCCAGCAGTTTTGGCGCAGGACAGGGCCATGGCTACACCTTC.

J is TRBJ2-7 and V is TRBV11-2; D tentatively fits TRBD1 or TRBD2 (5 bases each). Per germline, CDR1 SGHAT and CDR2 FQNNGV. This CDR3 comprises 19 residues. V lost 8 bases, J lost 2 bases, and 31 bases lay in between. The CDR3 sequence: CASVLRRRRIEWGTYEQYV. Here the CDR3 DNA reads TGTGCCAGCGTTTTACGGAGACGACGTATTGAATGGGGGACCTACGAGCAGTACGTC.

This chain links TRBV6-6 with TRBJ2-5; no firm D call. The CDR3 totals 15 residues. Trimming stripped 7 bases from V and 0 bases from J, with 15 bases between. CDR1 MNHNY and CDR2 SVGAGI come from the germline V gene (reference sequence). CDR3 region: CASTTTATNQETQYF. The CDR3 DNA reads TGTGCCAGCACGACCACGGCGACCAACCAAGAGACCCAGTACTTC.

This clonotype has a count of ten or more. The rearrangement joins TRBV12-3 or TRBV12-4 to TRBJ2-1; 10 bases match TRBD2. This CDR3 is built from 15 residues. Germline trimming cut 6 bases from V and 6 bases from J; bases unmatched to any gene: 8. CDR3: CASRPGASGSNEQFF. The CDR3 nucleotides are TGTGCCAGCAGACCAGGGGCTAGCGGGAGCAATGAGCAGTTCTTC.

This clonotype appeared many times. The chain recombines TRBV13 with TRBJ2-7; either TRBD1 or TRBD2 may fit D (5 bases each). V was shortened by 3 bases and J by 2 bases, with 11 bases between the two germline ends. The CDR3 extends over 14 amino acids. Germline assignment: CDR1 PRHDT and CDR2 FYEKMQ (reference sequence). The CDR3 here is CASSFGDGAYEQYF. The CDR3 DNA sequence: TGTGCCAGCAGCTTTGGGGACGGAGCCTACGAGCAGTACTTC.

The V call is TRBV9, the J call TRBJ1-5, with TRBD1 as a possible D gene (5 bases). Trimming stripped 4 bases from V and 0 bases from J, with 11 bases between. This CDR3 spans 15 amino acids. Germline CDR1 SGDLS, CDR2 YYNGEE. CDR3 loop: CASSPHGGSNQPQHF. For the CDR3, the DNA is TGTGCCAGCAGCCCACACGGGGGTAGCAATCAGCCCCAGCATTTT. Full variable domain (missing parts from reference TRBV9 and TRBJ1-5): DSGVTQTPKHLITATGQRVTLRCSPRSGDLSVYWYQQSLDQGLQFLIQYYNGEERAKGNILERFSAQQFPDLHSELNLSSLELGDSALYFCASSPHGGSNQPQHFGDGTRLSIL.

Many counts were recorded for this clonotype. The rearrangement joins TRBV7-3 to TRBJ2-1; D is perhaps TRBD1 or TRBD2 (6 bases each). Trimming took 5 bases from V and 8 from J, leaving 19 bases between them. CDR1 SGHTA and CDR2 FQGTGA come from the germline V gene. The CDR3 length is 15 residues. The CDR3, as DNA: TGTGCCAGCAGCCTAGGTAGAGGGGGGATCGATGAGCAGTTCTTC. Translated: CASSLGRGGIDEQFF. Looking up the rest from reference TRBV7-3 and TRBJ2-1 gives the full variable domain: GAGVSQTPSNKVTEKGKYVELRCDPISGHTALYWYRQSLGQGPEFLIYFQGTGAADDSGLPNDRFFAVRPEGSVSTLKIQRTERGDSAVYLCASSLGRGGIDEQFFGPGTRLTVL.

This clonotype has at least ten counts. This CDR3 reads CASSQDLRADYQETQYF. DNA of the CDR3: TGTGCCAGCAGCCAAGATCTAAGGGCGGATTATCAAGAGACCCAGTACTTC. This sequence joins TRBV3-1 and TRBJ2-5; D gene unclear. V shed 0 bases and J shed 2 bases, with 16 bases lying between them. Per germline, CDR1 LGHDT and CDR2 YNNKEL (reference sequence). This CDR3 region has 17 residues.

This rearrangement joins TRBV12-3 or TRBV12-4 to TRBJ1-2, with 10 nucleotides matching TRBD1. Trimming cost V 1 base and J 2 bases; bases outside gene matches: 4. This CDR3 has 16 amino acids. CDR3 protein: CASSLGGQGRNYGYTF. CDR3 coding DNA: TGTGCCAGCAGTTTAGGGGGACAGGGGAGAAACTATGGCTACACCTTC.

The chain couples TRBV21-1 to TRBJ2-1; TRBD1 is the table's D call, not checked against the DNA. TRBV21-1 is a documented pseudogene. This CDR3 has 17 amino acids. The CDR3 nucleotides read TGTGCCAGCGTACTTGGACAGGGATCAGCGGGAAATAATGAGCAGTTCTTC. This translates into CASVLGQGSAGNNEQFF.

V gene TRBV6-5 combines with J gene TRBJ2-1; TRBD2 matches at 13 bases. The CDR3 is made up of 19 amino acids. Trimming at V came to 4 bases and at J to 0 bases, leaving 9 bases not matched to a gene. Germline CDR1 reads MNHEY; CDR2 reads SVGAGI. The CDR3 DNA follows: TGTGCCAGCAGTTGCCTGACTAGCGGGGGGCTGGGCTCCTACAATGAGCAGTTCTTC. Translating gives CASSCLTSGGLGSYNEQFF.

This clonotype occurred once. V usage is TRBV7-2 and J usage is TRBJ2-3, with 7 bases fitting TRBD2. This CDR3 is 14 amino acids long. Germline trimming cut 8 bases from V and 3 bases from J; bases unmatched to any gene: 8. Germline CDR1 reads SGHTA; CDR2 reads FQGNSA. CDR3 protein: CASATRGDTDTQYF. Here the CDR3 DNA reads TGTGCCAGCGCAACCCGGGGGGATACAGATACGCAGTATTTT.

The rearrangement joins TRBV5-1 to TRBJ2-2; D is uncertain. Germline CDR1 reads SGHRS; CDR2 reads YFSETQ. Trimming shortened V by 5 bases and J by 0 bases, and 8 bases separated the two germline ends. The CDR3 totals 14 residues. CDR3 region: CASRPQTNTGELFF. CDR3 DNA sequence: TGCGCCAGCAGGCCTCAAACGAACACCGGGGAGCTGTTTTTT.

The chain couples TRBV5-1 to TRBJ1-2; maybe TRBD1 (6 bases). V lost 4 bases and J lost 3, with 13 bases in between. The germline V gene has CDR1 SGHRS and CDR2 YFSETQ. This CDR3 has 14 amino acids. In nucleotides, the CDR3 is TGCGCCAGCAGCAGACAGGCGACGGACTATGGCTACACCTTC. Amino acid sequence: CASSRQATDYGYTF.

This clonotype was seen at least ten times. This sequence joins TRBV5-1 and TRBJ2-3; 9 nucleotides line up with TRBD1. This CDR3 spans 16 amino acids. J was trimmed by 0 bases and V by 0 bases; bases with no gene match: 2. CDR1 is SGHRS and CDR2 is YFSETQ in the germline V gene. The CDR3 DNA sequence: TGCGCCAGCAGCTTGGATGGACAGGGGAGCACAGATACGCAGTATTTT. It specifies CASSLDGQGSTDTQYF.

This clonotype turned up a few times. This may be a read error, as it is one base from a much larger clone. The chain combines TRBV6-4 with TRBJ2-5; 7 nucleotides line up with TRBD2. Trimming cost V 2 bases and J 11 bases; bases outside gene matches: 17. CDR1 and CDR2 (germline): MRHNA, SNTAGT. This CDR3 spans 16 amino acids. CDR3 coding DNA: TGTGCCAGCAGTGACGGAACTCGGGGGGTTGAGGATGAGCAGTACTTC. This encodes CASSDGTRGVEDEQYF.

A note on this clonotype: A much larger clone sits a single nucleotide away, making a read error possible. J is TRBJ2-3 and V is TRBV7-8; D is possibly TRBD1 (6 bases). Trimming cost V 5 bases and J 2 bases, with 17 bases left between them. The CDR3 runs to 16 residues. Looked up from germline, CDR1 is SGHVS and CDR2 is FQNEAQ. The DNA of the CDR3 is TGTGCCAGCAGCCCCTTCCGGCAGGGGCCCACAGATACGCAGTATTTT. Encoded protein: CASSPFRQGPTDTQYF.

CDR3: CSAREGGRYEQFF. Here the CDR3 DNA reads TGCAGTGCTAGAGAAGGGGGAAGGTATGAGCAGTTCTTC. The chain couples TRBV20-1 to TRBJ2-1, with D possibly matching TRBD1 (6 bases). The CDR3 is 13 residues long. Trimming removed 0 bases from V and 8 bases from J, with 11 bases in between. Per germline, CDR1 DFQATT and CDR2 SNEGSKA (reference sequence).

The chain employs TRBV10-3 and TRBJ1-1; D is uncertain. Trimming removed 10 bases at V and 4 bases at J, with 19 bases between. This CDR3 has 14 residues. Germline V gene lookup returns CDR1 ENHRY and CDR2 SYGVKD. CDR3 sequence (DNA): TGTGCCACCATGGCGGACTCCGACGCCACTGAAGCTTTCTTT. It specifies CATMADSDATEAFF.